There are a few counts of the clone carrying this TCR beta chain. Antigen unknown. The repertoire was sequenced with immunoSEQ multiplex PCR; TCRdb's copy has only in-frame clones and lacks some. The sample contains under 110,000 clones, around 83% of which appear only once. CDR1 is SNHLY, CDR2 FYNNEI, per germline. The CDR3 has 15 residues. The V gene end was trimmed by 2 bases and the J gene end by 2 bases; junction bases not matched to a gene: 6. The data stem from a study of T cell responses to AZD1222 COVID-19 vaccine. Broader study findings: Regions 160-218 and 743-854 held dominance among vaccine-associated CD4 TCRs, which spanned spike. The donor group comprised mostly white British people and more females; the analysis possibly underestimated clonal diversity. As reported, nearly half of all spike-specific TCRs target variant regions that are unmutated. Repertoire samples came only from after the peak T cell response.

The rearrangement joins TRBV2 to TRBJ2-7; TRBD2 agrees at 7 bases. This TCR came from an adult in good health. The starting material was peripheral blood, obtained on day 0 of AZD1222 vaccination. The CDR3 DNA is TGTGCCAGCAGTGAATGGGCGGGAGACCCCTACGAGCAGTACTTC. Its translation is CASSEWAGDPYEQYF.